Sequencing of this TCR beta chain was carried out in a study of blood T cells in healthy people across ages. The germline V gene encodes CDR1 SQVTM and CDR2 ANQGSEA. This CDR3 spans 13 amino acids. Using a J-beta primer mix together with a sample-barcoded 5' primer, a second PCR was run for roughly 7 to 11 cycles. Every single cDNA molecule received a tag from a template-switch adaptor with 12 random nucleotides. From the 5' RACE reads, TCRdb called clonotypes with MiXCR, one entry per CDR3 protein. The table lists 800,000 or so distinct CDR3 sequences, approximately 25% of them singletons. These records were also assigned to another study, of T cells of mothers and their children.

V usage is TRBV29-1 and J usage is TRBJ2-5; a possible D gene is TRBD1 (5 bases). The J call could be wrong; TRBJ2-7 is a better fit for the DNA end. The receptor was derived from a boy between 10 and 17 years old in good health. The sequenced sample consisted of blood. The CDR3 nucleotides are TGCAGCGTCCAAGAGGACATAACCTACGAGCAGTACTTC. This gives the protein CSVQEDITYEQYF.